The 8 T cell receptor beta chains below all came from one sample that was sequenced in a study of PD-1 blockade in classical Hodgkin lymphoma. The data were produced by immunoSEQ multiplex PCR, yet TCRdb's version contains in-frame clones alone and is incomplete. The sample lists under 130,000 clones, approximately 89% seen once, with around 20% in the top ten. Time point denoted: cycle 4 day 1 (C4D1), after 6 weeks of nivolumab. With no exception, relapse followed autologous stem cell transplantation in all patients, and brentuximab vedotin exposure varied. The sequences come from peripheral blood mononuclear cells (PBMCs), collected before the fourth cycle of nivolumab. The receptor set was obtained from a human donor with classical Hodgkin lymphoma.

The J gene is TRBJ2-3, the V gene TRBV4-2; 15 bases fit TRBD2. CDR1 is LGHNA and CDR2 is YNFKEQ in the germline V gene. Trimming took 4 bases from V and 3 from J; bases not matched to a gene: 5. This CDR3 region has 17 residues. The CDR3 nucleotides read TGTGCCAGCAGCCTAGGACTAGCGGGAGGGCTAACAGATACGCAGTATTTT. This translates into CASSLGLAGGLTDTQYF.

V gene TRBV4-2 combines with J gene TRBJ2-1; 8 bases line up with TRBD2. This CDR3 has 21 amino acids. V was pared by 1 base and J by 3 bases, with 20 bases of the junction left unmatched. The germline gives CDR1 LGHNA, CDR2 YNFKEQ. CDR3 DNA sequence: TGTGCCAGCAGCCAAGTATTTAGGTTTAAAGAAACTAGCGGAGTCTACAATGAGCAGTTCTTC. Translated, it gives CASSQVFRFKETSGVYNEQFF.

The chain couples TRBV28 to TRBJ2-2; 13 positions match TRBD2. The ends lost 5 bases at V and 7 bases at J; junction bases unmatched: 16. This CDR3 has 19 residues. Germline V lookup: CDR1 MDHEN, CDR2 SYDVKM. CDR3 amino acids: CASSPGLAGVGALGGELFF. CDR3 sequence (DNA): TGTGCCAGCAGTCCCGGACTAGCGGGAGTCGGGGCCTTGGGCGGGGAGCTGTTTTTT.

The rearrangement joins TRBV5-6 to TRBJ2-7; D ambiguous. The CDR3 sequence is 14 residues long. V dropped 4 bases and J dropped 6 bases, with 17 bases sitting between them. Germline V gene lookup returns CDR1 SGHDT and CDR2 YYEEEE. The CDR3 loop reads CASSPPLVPGEQYF. For the CDR3, the DNA is TGTGCCAGCAGCCCCCCTCTCGTGCCCGGCGAGCAGTACTTC.

This chain joins TRBV4-3 and TRBJ1-1; D gene ambiguous. The CDR3 extends over 14 amino acids. Germline CDR1 is LGHNA and CDR2 is YSLEER. Trimming removed 1 base from V and 6 bases from J, with 12 bases in between. The CDR3 DNA follows: TGCGCCAGCAGCCAAGGGTTTCCTAATCCTGAAGCTTTCTTT. This sequence encodes CASSQGFPNPEAFF.

The chain joins TRBV10-3 to TRBJ1-2; 12 positions match TRBD1. CDR3 size: 14 residues. Looked up from germline, CDR1 is ENHRY and CDR2 is SYGVKD. V trimming: 7 bases; J trimming: 4 bases; junction bases outside the gene matches: 4. CDR3 in amino acids: CAINGDRGPYGYTF. The CDR3 bases are TGTGCCATCAATGGGGACAGGGGGCCCTATGGCTACACCTTC.

The J gene is TRBJ2-7, the V gene TRBV11-2; no clear D. Germline lookup yields CDR1 SGHAT and CDR2 FQNNGV. The V and J ends lost 3 bases and 4 bases respectively, with 13 bases between them. The CDR3 runs 14 residues. The CDR3 DNA sequence: TGTGCCAGCAGCTTTACGGTCGGCGAATACGAGCAGTACTTC. It encodes CASSFTVGEYEQYF.

The rearrangement joins TRBV6-1 to TRBJ1-1, with 7 bases fitting TRBD1. The junction had 8 bases not matched to a gene; V was cut back by 5 bases and J by 2 bases. The CDR3 has 15 amino acids. Germline assignment: CDR1 MNHNS and CDR2 SASEGT. CDR3: CASSNRGGTNTEAFF. In DNA, the CDR3 is TGTGCCAGCAGTAACAGGGGCGGAACAAACACTGAAGCTTTCTTT.